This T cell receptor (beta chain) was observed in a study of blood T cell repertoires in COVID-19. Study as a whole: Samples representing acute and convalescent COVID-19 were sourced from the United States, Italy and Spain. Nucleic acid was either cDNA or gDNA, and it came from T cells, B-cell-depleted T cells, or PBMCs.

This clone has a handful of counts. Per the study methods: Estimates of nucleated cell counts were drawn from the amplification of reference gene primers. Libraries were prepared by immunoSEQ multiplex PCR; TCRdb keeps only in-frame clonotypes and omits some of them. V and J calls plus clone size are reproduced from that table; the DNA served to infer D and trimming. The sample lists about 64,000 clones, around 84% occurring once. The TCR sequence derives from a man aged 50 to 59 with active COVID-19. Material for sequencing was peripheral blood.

The CDR3 sequence is CASSPGDSPRPQHF. As DNA, the CDR3 is TGCGCCAGCAGCCCGGGGGACAGTCCGCGGCCCCAGCATTTT. The chain uses TRBV5-1 and TRBJ1-5; 7 bases match TRBD1. The length of the CDR3 is 14 residues. Trimming cost V 4 bases and J 9 bases; bases outside gene matches: 10. The germline CDR1 and CDR2 sequences are SGHRS and YFSETQ.